This paragraph covers one T cell receptor beta chain sequence. Its target is unknown. V lost 2 bases and J 0 bases, leaving 7 bases between the germline ends. The germline V gene encodes CDR1 MNHEY and CDR2 SVGAGI. CDR3 size: 15 residues. In TCRdb, the RACE reads were re-called with MiXCR into one record per CDR3 protein. The table lists roughly 380,000 distinct CDR3 sequences, 4.5% to 6% of them singletons. This sample was taken from a study of human T cells and chemical hapten exposure. Study-wide context: Sensitization applied 2% DPC to roughly 2 cm by roughly 2 cm of upper inner arm skin.

The sample's time point: pre-sensitization, week 0. The treatment was: therapeutic diphenylcyclopropenone sensitization with weekly scalp DPC. In every case, blood was obtained before the patch test was applied. Findings and caveats of the study: Controls had significantly fewer large CDR3 similarity clusters than were formed by expanded TCRs.

The gene calls are TRBV6-5 and TRBJ2-2, with D possibly TRBD2 on 5 matching bases. The TCR was taken from a woman aged 50 to 60 with alopecia areata. Some clones in this sample may be carry-over from other donors' samples. The sample consisted of whole blood, taken in connection with sensitization to the hapten diphenylcyclopropenone (DPC). In DNA form, the CDR3 reads TGTGCCAGCAGTTACCTGACTACGAACACCGGGGAGCTGTTTTTT. It yields the protein CASSYLTTNTGELFF.